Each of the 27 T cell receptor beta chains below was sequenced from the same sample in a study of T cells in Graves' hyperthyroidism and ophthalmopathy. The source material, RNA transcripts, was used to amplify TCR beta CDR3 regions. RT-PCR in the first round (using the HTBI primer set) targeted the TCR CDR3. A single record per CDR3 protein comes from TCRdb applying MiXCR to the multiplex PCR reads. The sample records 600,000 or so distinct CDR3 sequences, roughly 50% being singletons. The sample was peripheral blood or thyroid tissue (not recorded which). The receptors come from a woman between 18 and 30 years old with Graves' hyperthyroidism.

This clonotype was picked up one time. In DNA form, the CDR3 reads TGCAGTGCTAGAGATAAAAGGGCTGGGGCCAACGTCCTGACTTTC. Translating it yields CSARDKRAGANVLTF. The gene calls are TRBV20-1 and TRBJ2-6; D not resolved. The germline CDR1 and CDR2 sequences are DFQATT and SNEGSKA (reference sequence). This CDR3 region has 15 residues. Trimming removed 0 bases at V and 2 bases at J, with 8 bases between.

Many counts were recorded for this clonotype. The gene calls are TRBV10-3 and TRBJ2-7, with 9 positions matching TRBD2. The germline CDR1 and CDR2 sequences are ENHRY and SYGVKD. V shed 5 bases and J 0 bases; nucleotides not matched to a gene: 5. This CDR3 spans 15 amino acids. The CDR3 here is CAISKLAGSSYEQYF. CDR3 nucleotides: TGTGCCATCAGTAAACTAGCGGGCAGCTCCTACGAGCAGTACTTC.

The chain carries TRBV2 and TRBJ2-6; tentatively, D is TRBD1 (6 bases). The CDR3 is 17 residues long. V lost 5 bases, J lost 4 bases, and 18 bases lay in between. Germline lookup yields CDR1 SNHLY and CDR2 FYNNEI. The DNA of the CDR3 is TGTGCCAGCAGTAAGGACAGTCCCCACACCGGGGCCAACGTCCTGACTTTC. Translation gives CASSKDSPHTGANVLTF. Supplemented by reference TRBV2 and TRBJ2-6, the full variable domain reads EPEVTQTPSHQVTQMGQEVILRCVPISNHLYFYWYRQILGQKVEFLVSFYNNEISEKSEIFDDQFSVERPDGSNFTLKIRSTKLEDSAMYFCASSKDSPHTGANVLTFGAGSRLTVL.

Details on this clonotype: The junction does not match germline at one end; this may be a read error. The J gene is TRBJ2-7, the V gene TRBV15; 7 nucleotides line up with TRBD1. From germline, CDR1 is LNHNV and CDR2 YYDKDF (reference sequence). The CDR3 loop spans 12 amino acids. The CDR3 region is CATSRRQGEQHF. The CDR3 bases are TGTGCCACCAGCAGACGACAGGGCGAGCAGCACTTC.

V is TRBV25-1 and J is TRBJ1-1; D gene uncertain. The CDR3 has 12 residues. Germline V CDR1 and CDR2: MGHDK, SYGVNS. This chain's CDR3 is CAVTGVNTEAFF. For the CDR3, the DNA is TGTGCAGTGACCGGCGTGAACACTGAAGCTTTCTTT.

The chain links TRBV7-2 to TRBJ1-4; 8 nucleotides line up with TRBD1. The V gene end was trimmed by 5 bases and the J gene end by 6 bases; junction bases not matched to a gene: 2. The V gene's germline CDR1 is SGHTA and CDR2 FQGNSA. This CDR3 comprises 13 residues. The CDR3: CASSQQGDEKLFF. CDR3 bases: TGTGCCAGCAGCCAACAGGGGGATGAAAAACTGTTTTTT.

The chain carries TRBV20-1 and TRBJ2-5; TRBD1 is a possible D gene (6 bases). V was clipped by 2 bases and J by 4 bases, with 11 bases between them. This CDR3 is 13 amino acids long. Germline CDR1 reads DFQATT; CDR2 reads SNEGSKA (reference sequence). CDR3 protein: CSARPQGRETQYF. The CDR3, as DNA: TGCAGTGCTAGACCCCAGGGGCGAGAGACCCAGTACTTC.

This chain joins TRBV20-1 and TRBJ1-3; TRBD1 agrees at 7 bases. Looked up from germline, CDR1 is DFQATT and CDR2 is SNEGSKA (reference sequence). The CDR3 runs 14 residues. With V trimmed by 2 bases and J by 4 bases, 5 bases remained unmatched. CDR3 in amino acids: CSARPPGQGNTIYF. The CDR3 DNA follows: TGCAGTGCTAGACCTCCGGGACAGGGAAACACCATATATTTT.

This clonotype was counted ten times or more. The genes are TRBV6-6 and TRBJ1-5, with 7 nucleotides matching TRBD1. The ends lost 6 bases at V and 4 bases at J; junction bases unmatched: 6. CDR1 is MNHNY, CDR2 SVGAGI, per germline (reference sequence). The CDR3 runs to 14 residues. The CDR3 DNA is TGTGCCAGCAGCCCCGGGACAGTAAATCAGCCCCAGCATTTT. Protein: CASSPGTVNQPQHF.

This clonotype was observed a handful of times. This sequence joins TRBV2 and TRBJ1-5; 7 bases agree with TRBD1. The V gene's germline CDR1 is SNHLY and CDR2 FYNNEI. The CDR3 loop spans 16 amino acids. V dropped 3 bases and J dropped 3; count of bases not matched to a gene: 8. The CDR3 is CASSDFRGTYNQPQHF. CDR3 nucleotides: TGTGCCAGCAGTGACTTCAGGGGGACGTACAATCAGCCCCAGCATTTT.

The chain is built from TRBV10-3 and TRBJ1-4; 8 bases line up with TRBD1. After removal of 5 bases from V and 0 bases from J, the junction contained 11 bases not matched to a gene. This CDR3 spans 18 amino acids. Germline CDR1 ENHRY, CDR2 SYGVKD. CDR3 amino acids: CAISPRGYRGSTNEKLFF. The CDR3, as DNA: TGTGCCATCAGTCCGAGGGGATACAGGGGGTCAACTAATGAAAAACTGTTTTTT.

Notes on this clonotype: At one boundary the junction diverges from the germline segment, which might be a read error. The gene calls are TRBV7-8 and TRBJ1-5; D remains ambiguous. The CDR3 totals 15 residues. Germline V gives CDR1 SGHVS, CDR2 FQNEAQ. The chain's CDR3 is CASKVGLDSNQPQHF. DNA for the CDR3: TGCGCCAGCAAGGTCGGGTTGGATAGCAATCAGCCCCAGCATTTT. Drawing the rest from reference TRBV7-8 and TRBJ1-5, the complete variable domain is GAGVSQSPRYKVAKRGQDVALRCDPISGHVSLFWYQQALGQGPEFLTYFQNEAQLDKSGLPSDRFFAERPEGSVSTLKIQRTQQEDSAVYLCASKVGLDSNQPQHFGDGTRLSIL.

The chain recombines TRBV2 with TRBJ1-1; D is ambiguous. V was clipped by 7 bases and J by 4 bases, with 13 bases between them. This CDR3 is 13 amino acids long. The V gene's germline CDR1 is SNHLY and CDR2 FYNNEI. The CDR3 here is CASKPIWGTEAFF. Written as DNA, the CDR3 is TGTGCCAGCAAACCGATTTGGGGCACTGAAGCTTTCTTT.

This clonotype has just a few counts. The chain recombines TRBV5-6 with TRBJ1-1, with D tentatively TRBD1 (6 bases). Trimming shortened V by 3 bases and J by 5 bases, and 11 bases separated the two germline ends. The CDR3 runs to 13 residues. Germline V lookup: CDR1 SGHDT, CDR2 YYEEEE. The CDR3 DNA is TGTGCCAGCAGCTCCCACAGGGATACTGAAGCTTTCTTT. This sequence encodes CASSSHRDTEAFF.

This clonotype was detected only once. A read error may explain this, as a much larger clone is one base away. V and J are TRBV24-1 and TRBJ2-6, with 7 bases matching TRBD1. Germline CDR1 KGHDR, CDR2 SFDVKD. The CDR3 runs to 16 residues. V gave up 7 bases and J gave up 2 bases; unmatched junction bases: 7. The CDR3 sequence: CATSSDRVAGANVLTF. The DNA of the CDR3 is TGTGCCACCAGCTCCGACAGGGTCGCTGGGGCCAACGTCCTGACTTTC.

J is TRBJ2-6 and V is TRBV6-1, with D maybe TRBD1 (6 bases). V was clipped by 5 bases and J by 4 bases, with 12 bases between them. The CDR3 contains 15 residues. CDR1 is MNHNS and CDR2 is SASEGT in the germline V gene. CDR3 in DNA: TGTGCCAGCAGTAAAACAGGGTCCGGGGCCAACGTCCTGACTTTC. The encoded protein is CASSKTGSGANVLTF.

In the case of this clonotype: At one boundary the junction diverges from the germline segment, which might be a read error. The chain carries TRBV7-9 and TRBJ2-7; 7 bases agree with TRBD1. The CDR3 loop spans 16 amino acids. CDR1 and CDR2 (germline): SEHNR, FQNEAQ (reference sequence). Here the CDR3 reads CASSQPTRDSSYEQYF. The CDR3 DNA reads TGCGCCAGCAGCCAACCTACCCGGGACAGCTCCTACGAGCAGTACTTC.

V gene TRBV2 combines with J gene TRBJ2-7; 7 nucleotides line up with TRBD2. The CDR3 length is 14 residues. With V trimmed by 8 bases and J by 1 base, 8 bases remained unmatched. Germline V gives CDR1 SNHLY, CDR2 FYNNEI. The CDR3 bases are TGTGCCAGCCGGATGGGGGAGGGTTCCTACGAGCAGTACTTC. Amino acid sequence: CASRMGEGSYEQYF.

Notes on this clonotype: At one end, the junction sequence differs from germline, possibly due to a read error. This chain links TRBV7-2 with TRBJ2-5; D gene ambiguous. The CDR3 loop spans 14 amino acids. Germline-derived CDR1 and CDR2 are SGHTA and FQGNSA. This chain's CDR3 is CASSPSDLEEIQYF. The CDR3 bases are TGTGCCAGCAGCCCTTCTGACTTAGAAGAGATCCAGTACTTC.

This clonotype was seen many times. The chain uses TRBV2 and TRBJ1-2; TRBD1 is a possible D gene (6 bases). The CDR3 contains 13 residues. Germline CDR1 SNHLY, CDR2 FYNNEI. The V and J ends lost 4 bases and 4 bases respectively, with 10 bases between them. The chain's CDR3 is CASSGDRSYGYTF. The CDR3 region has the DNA TGTGCCAGCAGTGGAGACAGGAGCTATGGCTACACCTTC. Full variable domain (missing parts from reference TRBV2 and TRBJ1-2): EPEVTQTPSHQVTQMGQEVILRCVPISNHLYFYWYRQILGQKVEFLVSFYNNEISEKSEIFDDQFSVERPDGSNFTLKIRSTKLEDSAMYFCASSGDRSYGYTFGSGTRLTVV.

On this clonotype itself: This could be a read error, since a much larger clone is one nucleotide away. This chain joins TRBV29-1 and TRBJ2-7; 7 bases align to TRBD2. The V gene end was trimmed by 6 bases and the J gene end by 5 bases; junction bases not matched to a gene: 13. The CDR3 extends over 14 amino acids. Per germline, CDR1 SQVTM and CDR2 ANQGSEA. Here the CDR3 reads CSVESGEPPNEQYF. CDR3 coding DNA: TGCAGCGTCGAAAGCGGGGAGCCACCCAACGAGCAGTACTTC.

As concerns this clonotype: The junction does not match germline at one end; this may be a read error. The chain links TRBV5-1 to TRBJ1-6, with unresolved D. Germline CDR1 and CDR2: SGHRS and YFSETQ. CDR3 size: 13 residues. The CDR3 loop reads CASSLVNNSPHHF. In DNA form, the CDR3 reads TGCGCCAGCAGCTTGGTCAATAATTCACCCCACCACTTT.

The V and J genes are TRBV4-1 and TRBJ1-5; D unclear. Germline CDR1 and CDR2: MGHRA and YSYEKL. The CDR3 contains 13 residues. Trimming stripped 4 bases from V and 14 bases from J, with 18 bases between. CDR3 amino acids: CASSPTSAAYEHF. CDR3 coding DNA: TGCGCCAGCAGCCCAACTAGCGCAGCCTACGAGCATTTT.

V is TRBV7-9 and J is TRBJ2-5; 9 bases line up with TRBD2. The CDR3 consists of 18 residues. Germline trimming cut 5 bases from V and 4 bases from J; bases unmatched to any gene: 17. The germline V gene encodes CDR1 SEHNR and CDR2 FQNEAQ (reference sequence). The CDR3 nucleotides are TGTGCCAGCAGCCAAGATTCCTGGAATAGCGGGGGCGGAGAGACCCAGTACTTC. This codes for CASSQDSWNSGGGETQYF.

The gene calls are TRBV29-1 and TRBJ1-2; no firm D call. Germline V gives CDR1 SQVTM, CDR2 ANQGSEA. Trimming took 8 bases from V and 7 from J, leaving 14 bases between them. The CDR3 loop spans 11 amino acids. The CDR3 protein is CSMTGVGGYTF. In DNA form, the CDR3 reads TGCAGCATGACCGGAGTCGGTGGCTACACCTTC.

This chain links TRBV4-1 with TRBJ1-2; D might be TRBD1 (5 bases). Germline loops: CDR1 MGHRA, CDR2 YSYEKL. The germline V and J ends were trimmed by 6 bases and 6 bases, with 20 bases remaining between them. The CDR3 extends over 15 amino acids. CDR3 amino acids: CASRVTMGGMDGYTF. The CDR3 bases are TGCGCCAGCAGGGTGACAATGGGGGGTATGGATGGCTACACCTTC.

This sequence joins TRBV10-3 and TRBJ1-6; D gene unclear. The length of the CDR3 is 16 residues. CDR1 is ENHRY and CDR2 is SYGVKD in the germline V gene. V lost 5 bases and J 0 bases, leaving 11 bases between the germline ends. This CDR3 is CAISLAVSSYNSPLHF. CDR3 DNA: TGTGCCATCAGTTTAGCGGTGTCCTCCTATAATTCACCCCTCCACTTT.